A selection of T cell receptor beta chains follows, all from one sample in a study of molecular identifiers for immune sequencing clone quantification. Each CDR3 protein gets one entry after TCRdb re-called the PCR reads with MiXCR. The sample lists hundreds of thousands of distinct CDR3 sequences, about 20% occurring once. The specimen sequenced was naive CD8+ T cells from blood, with Jurkat cell RNA spiked in. All receptors come from a human donor in good health. Some libraries in this study had Jurkat cell RNA spiked in. Both conserved end residues are part of each CDR3. The D gene is left open where the match is weak. Part of the rows lack a size; the others show once, few, many or a class for expanded clones.

d_gene: .
v_gene: TRBV7-6
j_gene: TRBJ1-5
abundance: many
len: 15
CDR3nt: TGTGCCAGCAGCTTAGGGGGGTATAGCAATCAGCCCCAGCATTTT
CDR3aa: CASSLGGYSNQPQHF

d_gene: TRBD2
v_gene: TRBV6-2/TRBV6-3
j_gene: TRBJ2-7
abundance: few
len: 13
CDR3nt: TGTGCCAGCCTAGCGGGGGGGCGCCACGAGCAGTACTTC
CDR3aa: CASLAGGRHEQYF

d_gene: .
v_gene: TRBV7-9
j_gene: TRBJ2-1
abundance: few
len: 13
CDR3nt: TGTGCCAGCAGCTTATTAGTCCAGGATGAGCAGTTCTTC
CDR3aa: CASSLLVQDEQFF

d_gene: TRBD2
v_gene: TRBV7-9
j_gene: TRBJ2-4
abundance: many
len: 18
CDR3nt: TGTGCCAGCAGCTCCTCCGGGACTAGCGGAACAGCCAAAAACATTCAGTACTTC
CDR3aa: CASSSSGTSGTAKNIQYF

d_gene: TRBD1
v_gene: TRBV24-1
j_gene: TRBJ2-1
abundance: many
len: 15
CDR3nt: TGTGCCACCAGTGATTTAGGACAGGGGTACAATGAGCAGTTCTTC
CDR3aa: CATSDLGQGYNEQFF

d_gene: .
v_gene: TRBV9
j_gene: TRBJ2-2
abundance: few
len: 12
CDR3nt: TGTGCCAGCAGCGTAGCGATCGGGGAGCTGTTTTTT
CDR3aa: CASSVAIGELFF

d_gene: .
v_gene: TRBV12-3/TRBV12-4
j_gene: TRBJ2-7
abundance: once
len: 14
CDR3nt: TGTGCCAGCAGTTTAAGGAATTCCCATATGGAGCAGTACTTC
CDR3aa: CASSLRNSHMEQYF

d_gene: .
v_gene: TRBV11-3
j_gene: TRBJ2-7
abundance: .
len: 15
CDR3nt: TGTGCCAGCAGACATGCGGGGCGGAAGAATCTCGAGCAGTACTTC
CDR3aa: CASRHAGRKNLEQYF

d_gene: TRBD1
v_gene: TRBV5-6
j_gene: TRBJ1-4
abundance: many
len: 14
CDR3nt: TGTGCCAGCAGCTTGGTGGGACAGGGCGAAAAACTGTTTTTT
CDR3aa: CASSLVGQGEKLFF

d_gene: TRBD1
v_gene: TRBV4-3
j_gene: TRBJ1-1
abundance: many
len: 13
CDR3nt: TGCGCCAGCAGCCAAGGACAGGGCCGTGAAGCTTTCTTT
CDR3aa: CASSQGQGREAFF

d_gene: TRBD1
v_gene: TRBV24-1
j_gene: TRBJ2-2
abundance: many
len: 14
CDR3nt: TGTGCCACCAGTGACAGGGGGCTGCCCGGGGAGCTGTTTTTT
CDR3aa: CATSDRGLPGELFF

d_gene: TRBD2
v_gene: TRBV20-1
j_gene: TRBJ2-3
abundance: .
len: 14
CDR3nt: TGCAGTGCCAGGGGACTAGCGGTTACAGATACGCAGTATTTT
CDR3aa: CSARGLAVTDTQYF

d_gene: .
v_gene: TRBV15
j_gene: TRBJ2-5
abundance: .
len: 13
CDR3nt: TGTGCCACCAGCAGCATGCTCCAAGAGACCCAGTACTTC
CDR3aa: CATSSMLQETQYF

d_gene: .
v_gene: TRBV11-2
j_gene: TRBJ2-3
abundance: .
len: 14
CDR3nt: TGTGCCAGCAGCTTAGATACGACTTCAGATACGCAGTATTTT
CDR3aa: CASSLDTTSDTQYF

d_gene: .
v_gene: TRBV20-1
j_gene: TRBJ2-6
abundance: .
len: 17
CDR3nt: TGCAGTGCTAGATCCCCCCCCCCCCCCTCTGGGGCCAACGTCCTGACTTTC
CDR3aa: CSARSPPPPSGANVLTF

d_gene: TRBD2
v_gene: TRBV6-5
j_gene: TRBJ2-7
abundance: many
len: 16
CDR3nt: TGTGCCAGCAGCCCATTTGGGACTAGAAACGTTGGCGAGCAGTACTTC
CDR3aa: CASSPFGTRNVGEQYF

d_gene: TRBD2
v_gene: TRBV28
j_gene: TRBJ2-7
abundance: many
len: 14
CDR3nt: TGTGCCAGCAGCAAACTAGCGGGAGGTAGGGAGCAGTACTTC
CDR3aa: CASSKLAGGREQYF

d_gene: TRBD1
v_gene: TRBV4-1
j_gene: TRBJ1-5
abundance: many
len: 17
CDR3nt: TGCGCCAGCAGCCAAGTTCCCCTCGGGACAGCACATCAGCCCCAGCATTTT
CDR3aa: CASSQVPLGTAHQPQHF

d_gene: .
v_gene: TRBV14
j_gene: TRBJ2-2
abundance: many
len: 16
CDR3nt: TGTGCCAGCAGCCAACCCGGACAAGGAGGAACCGGGGAGCTGTTTTTT
CDR3aa: CASSQPGQGGTGELFF

d_gene: .
v_gene: TRBV30
j_gene: TRBJ2-7
abundance: many
len: 12
CDR3nt: TGTGCCTGGAGTGATCAAGGGTACGAGCAGTACTTC
CDR3aa: CAWSDQGYEQYF

d_gene: .
v_gene: TRBV27
j_gene: TRBJ2-6
abundance: few
len: 22
CDR3nt: TGTGCCAGCAGCACCCTCACAGGGTCCAGGTCCATTGGGCTTCCTGGGGCCAACGTCCTGACTTTC
CDR3aa: CASSTLTGSRSIGLPGANVLTF

d_gene: TRBD1
v_gene: TRBV5-3
j_gene: TRBJ2-7
abundance: .
len: 15
CDR3nt: TGTGCCAGCAGCGGACCGGACAGGGAGATAGGCGAGCAGTACTTC
CDR3aa: CASSGPDREIGEQYF

d_gene: .
v_gene: TRBV5-1
j_gene: TRBJ2-7
abundance: many
len: 15
CDR3nt: TGCGCCAGCAGTGCAATCGGGGGTACTATCTACGAGCAGTACTTC
CDR3aa: CASSAIGGTIYEQYF

d_gene: .
v_gene: TRBV7-8
j_gene: TRBJ2-7
abundance: many
len: 14
CDR3nt: TGTGCCAGCAGCTTAGTGGCAGGGATCTATGAGCAGTACTTC
CDR3aa: CASSLVAGIYEQYF

d_gene: .
v_gene: TRBV7-9
j_gene: TRBJ2-2
abundance: few
len: 14
CDR3nt: TGTGCCAGCAGTTTCCAAGGGGGTAACGGGGAGCTGTTTTTT
CDR3aa: CASSFQGGNGELFF

d_gene: .
v_gene: TRBV4-2
j_gene: TRBJ1-1
abundance: many
len: 15
CDR3nt: TGTGCCAGCAGCCAAGAATTCGGGGTAGGCACTGAAGCTTTCTTT
CDR3aa: CASSQEFGVGTEAFF

d_gene: .
v_gene: TRBV27
j_gene: TRBJ1-6
abundance: many
len: 12
CDR3nt: TGTGCCAGCAGTTTCTTTAATTCACCCCTCCACTTT
CDR3aa: CASSFFNSPLHF

d_gene: .
v_gene: TRBV19
j_gene: TRBJ1-5
abundance: few
len: 11
CDR3nt: TGTGCCAGCGGAGGGTATCAGCCCCAGCATTTT
CDR3aa: CASGGYQPQHF